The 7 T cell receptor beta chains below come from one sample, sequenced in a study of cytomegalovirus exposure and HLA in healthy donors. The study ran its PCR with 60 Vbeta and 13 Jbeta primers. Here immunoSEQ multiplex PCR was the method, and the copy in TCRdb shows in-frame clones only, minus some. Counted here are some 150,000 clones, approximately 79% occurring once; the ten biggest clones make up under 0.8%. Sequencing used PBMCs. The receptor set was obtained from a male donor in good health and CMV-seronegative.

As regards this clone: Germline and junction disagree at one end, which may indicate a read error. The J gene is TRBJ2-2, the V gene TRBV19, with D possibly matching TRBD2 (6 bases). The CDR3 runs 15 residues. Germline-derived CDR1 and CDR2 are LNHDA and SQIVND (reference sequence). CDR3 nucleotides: TGTGCGAGTAGGGGCAGGACTACGAACACCGGGGAGCTGTTTTTT. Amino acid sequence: CASRGRTTNTGELFF.

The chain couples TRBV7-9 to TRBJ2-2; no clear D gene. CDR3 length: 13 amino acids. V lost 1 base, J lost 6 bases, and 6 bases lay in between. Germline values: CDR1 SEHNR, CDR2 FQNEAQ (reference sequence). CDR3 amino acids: CASSLVLAGELFF. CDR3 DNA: TGTGCCAGCAGCTTAGTCTTAGCCGGGGAGCTGTTTTTT.

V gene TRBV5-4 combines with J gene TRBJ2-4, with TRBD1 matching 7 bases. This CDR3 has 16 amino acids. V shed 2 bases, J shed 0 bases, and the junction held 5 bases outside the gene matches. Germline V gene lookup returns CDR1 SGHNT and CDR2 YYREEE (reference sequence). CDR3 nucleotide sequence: TGTGCCAGCAGCTTACCGGGACAGCTAGCCAAAAACATTCAGTACTTC. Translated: CASSLPGQLAKNIQYF.

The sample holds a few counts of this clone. The CDR3 DNA reads as TGTGCCAGCAGCTCTAGGGGCTCCGATTCCTACGAGCAGTACTTC. Translating gives CASSSRGSDSYEQYF. The chain carries TRBV7-8 and TRBJ2-7, with TRBD1 as a possible D gene (5 bases). CDR1 is SGHVS, CDR2 FQNEAQ, per germline. The CDR3 has 15 residues. V was trimmed by 4 bases and J by 1 base, leaving 14 bases between them.

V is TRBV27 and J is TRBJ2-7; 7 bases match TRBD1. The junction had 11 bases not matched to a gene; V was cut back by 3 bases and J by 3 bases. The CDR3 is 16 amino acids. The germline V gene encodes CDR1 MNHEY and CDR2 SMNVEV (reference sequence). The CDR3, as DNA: TGTGCCAGCAGTTTCCATGGACAGGTATCGCTCTACGAGCAGTACTTC. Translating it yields CASSFHGQVSLYEQYF.

The CDR3 nucleotides are TGTGCCAGGAGGACAGGGTCCAGGAGCACTGAAGCTTTCTTT. Protein product: CARRTGSRSTEAFF. The J gene is TRBJ1-1, the V gene TRBV21-1; TRBD1 is the table's D call, not checked against the DNA. TRBV21-1 is termed a pseudogene. CDR3 size: 14 residues.

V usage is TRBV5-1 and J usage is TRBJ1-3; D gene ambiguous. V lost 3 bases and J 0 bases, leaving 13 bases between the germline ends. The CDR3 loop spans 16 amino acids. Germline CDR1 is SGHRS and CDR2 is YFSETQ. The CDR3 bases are TGCGCCAGCAGCTGGGCGGGAAGTTCCTCTGGAAACACCATATATTTT. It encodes CASSWAGSSSGNTIYF.